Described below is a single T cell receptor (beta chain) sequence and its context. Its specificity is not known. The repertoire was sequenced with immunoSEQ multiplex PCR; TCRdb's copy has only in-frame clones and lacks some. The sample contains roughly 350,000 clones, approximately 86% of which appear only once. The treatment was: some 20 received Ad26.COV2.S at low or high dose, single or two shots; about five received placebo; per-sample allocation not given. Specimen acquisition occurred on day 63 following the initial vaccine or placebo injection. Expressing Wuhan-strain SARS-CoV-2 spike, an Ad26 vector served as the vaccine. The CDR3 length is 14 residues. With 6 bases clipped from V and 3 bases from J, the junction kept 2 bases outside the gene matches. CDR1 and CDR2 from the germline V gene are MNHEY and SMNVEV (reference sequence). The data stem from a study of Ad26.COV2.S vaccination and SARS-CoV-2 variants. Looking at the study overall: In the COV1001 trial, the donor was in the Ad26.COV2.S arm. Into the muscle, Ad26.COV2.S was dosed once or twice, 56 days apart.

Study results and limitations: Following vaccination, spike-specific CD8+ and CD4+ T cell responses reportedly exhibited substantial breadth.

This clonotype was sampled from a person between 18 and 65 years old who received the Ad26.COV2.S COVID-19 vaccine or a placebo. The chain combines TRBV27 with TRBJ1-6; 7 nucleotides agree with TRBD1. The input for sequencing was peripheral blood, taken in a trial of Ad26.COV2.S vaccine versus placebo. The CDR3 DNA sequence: TGTGCCAGCAGGGGGACAGTCTATAATTCACCCCTCCACTTT. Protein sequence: CASRGTVYNSPLHF.